This is a list of T cell receptor beta chains from one sample in a study of blood T cell repertoires in COVID-19. Clones were sequenced by immunoSEQ multiplex PCR, and TCRdb holds only the in-frame ones, with some missing. The table shows about 240,000 clones, with roughly 85% occurring only once. Sequenced material: peripheral blood. These receptors were collected from a woman between 18 and 29 years old with acute or convalescent COVID-19. The CDR3 runs from the conserved cysteine through the conserved F or W. Each record gives: D gene, V gene, J gene, clone size, CDR3 protein, CDR3 DNA. A D gene is named only where the DNA matches it firmly. The size entry is marked missing in some rows and otherwise reads once, few, many or a size class.

d_call: .; v_call: TRBV30; j_call: TRBJ2-1; clone_size: .; cdr3_aa: CAWSLTGVYNEQFF; cdr3_nt: TGTGCCTGGAGTTTAACGGGAGTTTACAATGAGCAGTTCTTC
d_call: .; v_call: TRBV7-8; j_call: TRBJ1-5; clone_size: once; cdr3_aa: CASSSGQSNQPQHF; cdr3_nt: TGTGCCAGCAGCTCAGGACAGAGCAATCAGCCCCAGCATTTT
d_call: .; v_call: TRBV9; j_call: TRBJ2-3; clone_size: .; cdr3_aa: CASSVASQSSTDTQYF; cdr3_nt: TGTGCCAGCAGCGTAGCTAGCCAGTCTAGCACAGATACGCAGTATTTT
d_call: .; v_call: TRBV5-6; j_call: TRBJ2-3; clone_size: .; cdr3_aa: CASSSWVAGATQYF; cdr3_nt: TGTGCCAGCAGCTCCTGGGTGGCAGGGGCCACGCAGTATTTT
d_call: TRBD1; v_call: TRBV5-5; j_call: TRBJ2-7; clone_size: .; cdr3_aa: CASSPTLGSGGSYEQYF; cdr3_nt: TGTGCCAGCAGCCCGACTCTTGGGTCAGGGGGCTCCTACGAGCAGTACTTC
d_call: .; v_call: TRBV11-2; j_call: TRBJ1-4; clone_size: .; cdr3_aa: CASSLDRAGVNEKLFF; cdr3_nt: TGTGCCAGCAGCTTAGATCGGGCAGGGGTTAATGAAAAACTGTTTTTT
d_call: .; v_call: TRBV5-6; j_call: TRBJ2-7; clone_size: .; cdr3_aa: CASSVGPGGYEQYF; cdr3_nt: TGTGCCAGCAGCGTCGGCCCAGGGGGGTACGAGCAGTACTTC
d_call: TRBD1; v_call: TRBV5-4; j_call: TRBJ1-4; clone_size: .; cdr3_aa: CASSLGTGATNEKLFF; cdr3_nt: TGTGCCAGCAGCCTGGGGACAGGCGCAACTAATGAAAAACTGTTTTTT
d_call: TRBD2; v_call: TRBV4-2; j_call: TRBJ2-1; clone_size: .; cdr3_aa: CASSPTVAGVYNEQFF; cdr3_nt: TGTGCCAGCAGCCCGACTGTAGCGGGAGTCTACAATGAGCAGTTCTTC
d_call: .; v_call: TRBV9; j_call: TRBJ2-1; clone_size: .; cdr3_aa: CASSVEALGAGNEQFF; cdr3_nt: TGTGCCAGCAGCGTAGAAGCATTGGGGGCGGGTAATGAGCAGTTCTTC
d_call: .; v_call: TRBV18; j_call: TRBJ1-1; clone_size: .; cdr3_aa: CASSLSDSLYTEAFF; cdr3_nt: TGTGCCAGCTCACTTTCAGACAGTCTCTACACTGAAGCTTTCTTT
d_call: .; v_call: TRBV9; j_call: TRBJ1-1; clone_size: few; cdr3_aa: CASSVAGGSNTEAFF; cdr3_nt: TGTGCCAGCAGCGTAGCCGGGGGATCGAACACTGAAGCTTTCTTT
d_call: .; v_call: TRBV9; j_call: TRBJ2-7; clone_size: .; cdr3_aa: CASSVGAQGWEQYF; cdr3_nt: TGTGCCAGCAGCGTAGGTGCCCAGGGGTGGGAGCAGTACTTC
d_call: .; v_call: TRBV19; j_call: TRBJ1-3; clone_size: few; cdr3_aa: CASRGYGNTIYF; cdr3_nt: TGTGCCAGCAGGGGCTACGGAAACACCATATATTTT
d_call: .; v_call: TRBV5-4; j_call: TRBJ2-7; clone_size: .; cdr3_aa: CASSSRDSPYEQYF; cdr3_nt: TGTGCCAGCAGCTCCCGGGACTCGCCCTACGAGCAGTACTTC
d_call: .; v_call: TRBV7-9; j_call: TRBJ1-3; clone_size: .; cdr3_aa: CASSPGTHSGNTIYF; cdr3_nt: TGTGCCAGCAGTCCCGGGACACACTCTGGAAACACCATATATTTT
d_call: .; v_call: TRBV15; j_call: TRBJ2-2; clone_size: .; cdr3_aa: CATSRVGGAGSGELFF; cdr3_nt: TGTGCCACCAGCAGAGTAGGTGGCGCGGGGTCCGGGGAGCTGTTTTTT
d_call: .; v_call: TRBV15; j_call: TRBJ2-2; clone_size: .; cdr3_aa: CATSREHYRNTGELFF; cdr3_nt: TGTGCCACCAGCAGAGAACACTATCGGAACACCGGGGAGCTGTTTTTT
d_call: .; v_call: TRBV7-9; j_call: TRBJ2-7; clone_size: .; cdr3_aa: CASSLGRDSFREQYF; cdr3_nt: TGTGCCAGCAGCCTGGGACGGGACTCCTTCCGGGAGCAGTACTTC
d_call: .; v_call: TRBV7-2; j_call: TRBJ1-1; clone_size: .; cdr3_aa: CASSLKPGDRVLTEAFF; cdr3_nt: TGTGCCAGCAGCTTAAAACCGGGGGACCGAGTTTTGACTGAAGCTTTCTTT
d_call: TRBD1; v_call: TRBV6-5; j_call: TRBJ1-4; clone_size: .; cdr3_aa: CASSRQGTNEKLFF; cdr3_nt: TGTGCCAGCAGTAGACAGGGAACTAATGAAAAACTGTTTTTT
d_call: .; v_call: TRBV28; j_call: TRBJ2-3; clone_size: .; cdr3_aa: CASTPGLSTDTQYF; cdr3_nt: TGTGCCAGCACCCCCGGACTCAGCACAGATACGCAGTATTTT
d_call: .; v_call: TRBV10-2; j_call: TRBJ1-4; clone_size: .; cdr3_aa: CASSESRAGASTNEKLFF; cdr3_nt: TGCGCCAGCAGTGAGTCTCGGGCGGGGGCTTCGACTAATGAAAAACTGTTTTTT
d_call: .; v_call: TRBV2; j_call: TRBJ2-6; clone_size: .; cdr3_aa: CASSSQGTGANVLTF; cdr3_nt: TGTGCCAGCAGTTCTCAGGGGACCGGGGCCAACGTCCTGACTTTC
d_call: .; v_call: TRBV2; j_call: TRBJ1-2; clone_size: .; cdr3_aa: CASLTTGGAAYGYTF; cdr3_nt: TGTGCCAGCTTAACGACGGGAGGGGCGGCCTATGGCTACACCTTC
d_call: TRBD1; v_call: TRBV27; j_call: TRBJ2-6; clone_size: .; cdr3_aa: CASSLGGGRGLSTNVLTF; cdr3_nt: TGTGCCAGCAGCCTAGGGGGTGGCAGGGGGCTAAGTACCAACGTCCTGACTTTC
d_call: .; v_call: TRBV28; j_call: TRBJ2-5; clone_size: .; cdr3_aa: CASSPGHLQETQYF; cdr3_nt: TGTGCCAGCAGTCCCGGACATCTCCAAGAGACCCAGTACTTC
d_call: TRBD2; v_call: TRBV19; j_call: TRBJ2-1; clone_size: .; cdr3_aa: CASSPRLAGGRSEQFF; cdr3_nt: TGTGCCAGTAGTCCCCGACTAGCGGGAGGCAGGAGTGAGCAGTTCTTC
d_call: TRBD2; v_call: TRBV6-1; j_call: TRBJ2-1; clone_size: .; cdr3_aa: CASSDTFGLAGEDEQFF; cdr3_nt: TGTGCCAGCAGTGATACATTTGGCTTAGCGGGAGAAGATGAGCAGTTCTTC
d_call: TRBD2; v_call: TRBV15; j_call: TRBJ2-5; clone_size: .; cdr3_aa: CATSRESGPLAGVSGETQYF; cdr3_nt: TGTGCCACCAGCAGAGAGAGTGGCCCTCTAGCGGGAGTCTCAGGGGAGACCCAGTACTTC
d_call: .; v_call: TRBV6-6; j_call: TRBJ2-7; clone_size: .; cdr3_aa: CASSYWDSHRYEQYF; cdr3_nt: TGTGCCAGCAGTTACTGGGACTCCCACCGCTACGAGCAGTACTTC
d_call: TRBD1; v_call: TRBV2; j_call: TRBJ1-2; clone_size: once; cdr3_aa: CASSEADRFNGYTF; cdr3_nt: TGTGCCAGCAGTGAAGCGGACAGGTTTAATGGCTACACCTTC
d_call: TRBD2; v_call: TRBV19; j_call: TRBJ2-1; clone_size: .; cdr3_aa: CASKREWTYNEQFF; cdr3_nt: TGTGCCAGTAAGCGGGAGTGGACCTACAATGAGCAGTTCTTC
d_call: .; v_call: TRBV5-4; j_call: TRBJ2-7; clone_size: few; cdr3_aa: CASSSTASGLAYEQYF; cdr3_nt: TGTGCCAGCAGCTCAACGGCCAGCGGCCTAGCCTACGAGCAGTACTTC
d_call: .; v_call: TRBV28; j_call: TRBJ2-5; clone_size: .; cdr3_aa: CASSPYRAAETQYF; cdr3_nt: TGTGCCAGCAGCCCCTACCGAGCCGCGGAGACCCAGTACTTC
d_call: TRBD2; v_call: TRBV30; j_call: TRBJ2-7; clone_size: .; cdr3_aa: CAYRTSGMSAHEQYF; cdr3_nt: TGTGCCTACCGGACTAGCGGGATGTCAGCCCACGAGCAGTACTTC
d_call: TRBD1; v_call: TRBV10-2; j_call: TRBJ1-2; clone_size: .; cdr3_aa: CASWGETGDPYGYTF; cdr3_nt: TGCGCCAGCTGGGGAGAGACAGGGGACCCCTATGGCTACACCTTC
d_call: .; v_call: TRBV3-1/TRBV3-2; j_call: TRBJ1-3; clone_size: .; cdr3_aa: CASSPDYFSGNTIYF; cdr3_nt: TGTGCCAGCAGCCCAGATTACTTTTCTGGAAACACCATATATTTT
d_call: TRBD2; v_call: TRBV28; j_call: TRBJ2-7; clone_size: .; cdr3_aa: CASSFLAGYEQYF; cdr3_nt: TGTGCCAGCAGTTTCCTAGCGGGCTACGAGCAGTACTTC
d_call: .; v_call: TRBV28; j_call: TRBJ2-7; clone_size: .; cdr3_aa: CASSSGLHEQYF; cdr3_nt: TGTGCCAGCAGTTCTGGCCTTCACGAGCAGTACTTC
d_call: .; v_call: TRBV5-4; j_call: TRBJ2-3; clone_size: .; cdr3_aa: CASSLAGVAAVGDTQYF; cdr3_nt: TGTGCCAGCAGCTTGGCCGGGGTAGCGGCAGTGGGGGATACGCAGTATTTT
d_call: .; v_call: TRBV5-6; j_call: TRBJ2-7; clone_size: .; cdr3_aa: CASSLFQTATYEQYF; cdr3_nt: TGTGCCAGCAGCTTGTTTCAGACAGCCACCTACGAGCAGTACTTC